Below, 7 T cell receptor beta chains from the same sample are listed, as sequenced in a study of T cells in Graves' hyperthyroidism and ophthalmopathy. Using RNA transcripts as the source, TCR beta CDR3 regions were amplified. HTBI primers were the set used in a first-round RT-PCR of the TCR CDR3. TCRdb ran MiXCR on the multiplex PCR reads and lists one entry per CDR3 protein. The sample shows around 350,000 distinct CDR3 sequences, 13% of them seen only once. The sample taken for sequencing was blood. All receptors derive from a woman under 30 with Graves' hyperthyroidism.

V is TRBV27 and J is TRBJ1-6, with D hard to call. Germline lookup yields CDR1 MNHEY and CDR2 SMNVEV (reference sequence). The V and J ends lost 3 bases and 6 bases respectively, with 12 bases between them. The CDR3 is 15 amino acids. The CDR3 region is CASSFEGGSNSPLHF. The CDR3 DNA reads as TGTGCCAGCAGTTTTGAGGGCGGCTCTAATTCACCCCTCCACTTT.

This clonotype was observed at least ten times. The CDR3 reads CASSISLSNTGELFF. The CDR3 DNA follows: TGTGCCAGTAGTATCTCACTATCGAACACCGGGGAGCTGTTTTTT. The V and J genes are TRBV19 and TRBJ2-2; D gene unclear. The germline CDR1 and CDR2 sequences are LNHDA and SQIVND (reference sequence). CDR3 length equals 15 residues. V lost 3 bases and J 0 bases, leaving 8 bases between the germline ends.

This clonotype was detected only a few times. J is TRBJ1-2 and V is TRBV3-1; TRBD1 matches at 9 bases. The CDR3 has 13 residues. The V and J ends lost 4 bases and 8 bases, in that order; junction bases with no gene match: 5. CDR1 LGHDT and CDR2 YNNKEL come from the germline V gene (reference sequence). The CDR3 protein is CASSRGQGEGYTF. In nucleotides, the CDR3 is TGTGCCAGCAGCCGGGGACAGGGTGAAGGCTACACCTTC.

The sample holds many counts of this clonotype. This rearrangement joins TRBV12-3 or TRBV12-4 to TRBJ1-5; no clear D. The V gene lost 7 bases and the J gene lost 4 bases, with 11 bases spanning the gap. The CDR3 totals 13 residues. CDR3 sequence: CASTTEWNQPQHF. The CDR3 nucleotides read TGTGCCAGCACGACGGAGTGGAATCAGCCCCAGCATTTT.

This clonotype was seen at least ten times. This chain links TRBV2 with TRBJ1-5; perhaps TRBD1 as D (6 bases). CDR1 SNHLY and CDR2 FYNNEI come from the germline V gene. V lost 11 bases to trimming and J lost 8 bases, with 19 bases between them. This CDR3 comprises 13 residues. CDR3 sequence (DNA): TGTGCCTGGTCGGGCAGGGGAATTGAGCCCCAGCATTTT. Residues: CAWSGRGIEPQHF.

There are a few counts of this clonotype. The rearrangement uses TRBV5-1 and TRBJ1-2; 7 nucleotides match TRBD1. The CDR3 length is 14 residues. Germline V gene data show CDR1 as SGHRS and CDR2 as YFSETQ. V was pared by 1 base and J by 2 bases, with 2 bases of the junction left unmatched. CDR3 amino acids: CASSLWDSNYGYTF. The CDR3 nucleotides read TGCGCCAGCAGCTTGTGGGACAGCAACTATGGCTACACCTTC.

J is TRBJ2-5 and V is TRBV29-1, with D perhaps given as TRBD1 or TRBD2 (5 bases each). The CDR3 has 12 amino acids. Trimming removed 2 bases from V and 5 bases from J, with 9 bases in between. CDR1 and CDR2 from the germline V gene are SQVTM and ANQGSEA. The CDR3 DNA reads TGCAGCGTTGAATCTGGGACCGAGACCCAGTACTTC. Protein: CSVESGTETQYF.